This paragraph covers one T cell receptor beta chain sequence. The antigen is unknown. The data were taken from a study of breast tumors, draining lymph nodes, adjacent tissues. Points from the study as a whole: Tumors had less TCR diversity than lymph nodes, more than nontumor tissue. Findings are consistent with lymph node origin and intratumoral expansion of most tumor T cells. Tumor and nontumor repertoires were significantly more similar in luminal-like than in basal-like breast cancer.

TCRdb reanalysed the multiplex PCR reads using MiXCR and keeps one entry per CDR3 protein. The sample holds 30,000 to 40,000 distinct CDR3 sequences, roughly 36% seen once. The germline V and J ends were trimmed by 3 bases and 2 bases, with 12 bases remaining between them. There are 15 residues in the CDR3. CDR1 and CDR2 (germline): MGHRA, YSYEKL. Material: breast tumor tissue. The clonotype originates from a female donor with breast cancer. Some clones in this sample may be carry-over from other donors' samples. The rearrangement joins TRBV4-1 to TRBJ2-3, with a possible D match to TRBD2 (6 bases). CDR3 bases: TGCGCCAGCAGCCAGGTTGGCGGGAACACAGATACGCAGTATTTT. Translated, it gives CASSQVGGNTDTQYF.